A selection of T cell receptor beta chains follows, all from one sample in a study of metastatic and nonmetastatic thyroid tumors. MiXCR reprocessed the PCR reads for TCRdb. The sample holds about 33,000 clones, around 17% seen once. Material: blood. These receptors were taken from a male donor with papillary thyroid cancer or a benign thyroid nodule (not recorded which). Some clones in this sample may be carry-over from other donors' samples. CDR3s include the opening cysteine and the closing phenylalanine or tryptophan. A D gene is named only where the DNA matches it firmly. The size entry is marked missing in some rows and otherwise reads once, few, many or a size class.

CDR3: CASSEGNPHSPLHF
DNA: TGTGCCAGCAGTGAAGGAAACCCACATTCACCCCTCCACTTT
V: TRBV2
J: TRBJ1-6
D: -
length: 14
size: -

CDR3: CASISGVQSSYEQHF
DNA: TGTGCCAGCATCTCCGGAGTTCAAAGCTCCTACGAGCAGCACTTC
V: TRBV6-1
J: TRBJ2-7
D: -
length: 15
size: few

CDR3: CASSLSGGHGYNEQFF
DNA: TGTGCCAGCAGCTTGAGCGGGGGCCACGGGTACAATGAGCAGTTCTTC
V: TRBV5-4
J: TRBJ2-1
D: TRBD2
length: 16
size: many

CDR3: CASSLESGLAGAHEQFF
DNA: TGCGCCAGCAGCTTGGAGTCGGGACTAGCGGGAGCCCATGAGCAGTTCTTC
V: TRBV5-1
J: TRBJ2-1
D: TRBD2
length: 17
size: few

CDR3: CASSLGVSGGANTGELFF
DNA: TGTGCCAGCAGCTTAGGGGTTAGCGGGGGAGCGAACACCGGGGAGCTGTTTTTT
V: TRBV7-6
J: TRBJ2-2
D: TRBD2
length: 18
size: many

CDR3: CASSPGTGSSTGELFF
DNA: TGTGCCAGCAGCCCAGGGACAGGGAGTAGCACCGGGGAGCTGTTTTTT
V: TRBV7-6
J: TRBJ2-2
D: TRBD1
length: 16
size: many

CDR3: CASSTSGRDGGISPLHF
DNA: TGTGCCAGCAGTACCTCGGGCCGGGACGGGGGGATTTCACCCCTCCACTTT
V: TRBV6-2/TRBV6-3
J: TRBJ1-6
D: -
length: 17
size: -

CDR3: CASSLGGINTEAFF
DNA: TGTGCCAGCAGCTTAGGGGGCATCAACACTGAAGCTTTCTTT
V: TRBV5-5
J: TRBJ1-1
D: TRBD1
length: 14
size: many

CDR3: CASSADRGYTF
DNA: TGTGCCAGCAGCGCGGACAGGGGCTACACCTTC
V: TRBV7-2
J: TRBJ1-2
D: TRBD1
length: 11
size: -

CDR3: CASSFRLALAAEQYF
DNA: TGTGCCAGCAGTTTTCGCCTAGCGCTCGCTGCCGAGCAGTACTTC
V: TRBV12-3/TRBV12-4
J: TRBJ2-7
D: -
length: 15
size: -

CDR3: CASRRTTLAKNIEYF
DNA: TGTGCCAGCAGACGGACCACTTTAGCCAAAAACATCGAGTACTTC
V: TRBV27
J: TRBJ2-4
D: -
length: 15
size: few